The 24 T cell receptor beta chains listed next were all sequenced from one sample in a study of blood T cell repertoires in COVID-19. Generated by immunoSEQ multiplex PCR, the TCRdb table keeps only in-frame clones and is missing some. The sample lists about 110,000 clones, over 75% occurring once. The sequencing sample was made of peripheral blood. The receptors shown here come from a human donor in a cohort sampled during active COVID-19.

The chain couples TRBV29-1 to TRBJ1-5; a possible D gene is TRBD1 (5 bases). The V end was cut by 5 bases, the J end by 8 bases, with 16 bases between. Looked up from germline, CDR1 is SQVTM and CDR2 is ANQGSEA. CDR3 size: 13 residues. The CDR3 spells CSVLVGDWEPQHF. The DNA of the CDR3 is TGCAGCGTTCTTGTGGGGGACTGGGAGCCCCAGCATTTT. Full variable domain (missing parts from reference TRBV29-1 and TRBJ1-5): SAVISQKPSRDICQRGTSLTIQCQVDSQVTMMFWYRQQPGQSLTLIATANQGSEATYESGFVIDKFPISRPNLTFSTLTVSNMSPEDSSIYLCSVLVGDWEPQHFGDGTRLSIL.

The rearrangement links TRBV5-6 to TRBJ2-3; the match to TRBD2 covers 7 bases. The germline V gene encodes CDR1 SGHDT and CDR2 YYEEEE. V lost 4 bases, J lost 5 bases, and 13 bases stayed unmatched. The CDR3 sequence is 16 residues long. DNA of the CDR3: TGTGCCAGCAGCCTCCGGGGTGCGGGAGCGGTAGATACGCAGTATTTT. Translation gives CASSLRGAGAVDTQYF.

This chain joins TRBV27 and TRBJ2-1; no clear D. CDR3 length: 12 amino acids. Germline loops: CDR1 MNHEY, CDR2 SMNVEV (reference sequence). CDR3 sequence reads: CASFGGYNEQFF. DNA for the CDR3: TGTGCGAGCTTCGGCGGTTACAATGAGCAGTTCTTC.

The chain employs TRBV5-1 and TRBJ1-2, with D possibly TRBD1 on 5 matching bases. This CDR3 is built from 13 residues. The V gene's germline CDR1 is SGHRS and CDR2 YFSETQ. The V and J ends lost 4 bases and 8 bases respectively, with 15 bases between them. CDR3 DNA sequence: TGCGCCAGCAGCCTAGGGGATCGCCAGGGCTACACCTTC. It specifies CASSLGDRQGYTF.

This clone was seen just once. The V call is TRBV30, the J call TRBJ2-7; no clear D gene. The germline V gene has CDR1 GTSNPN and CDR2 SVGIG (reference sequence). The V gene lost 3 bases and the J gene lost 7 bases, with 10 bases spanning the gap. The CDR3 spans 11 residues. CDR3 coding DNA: TGTGCCTGGAGGTCAGAGAGGGAGCAGTACTTC. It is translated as CAWRSEREQYF.

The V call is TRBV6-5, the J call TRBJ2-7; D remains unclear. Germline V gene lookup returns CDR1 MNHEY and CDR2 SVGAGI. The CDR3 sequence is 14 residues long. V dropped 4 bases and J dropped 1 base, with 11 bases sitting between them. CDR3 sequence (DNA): TGTGCCAGCAGTTCCCCCTTAGTTTCCTACGAGCAGTACTTC. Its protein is CASSSPLVSYEQYF.

This CDR3 is CASSGGDRTLLGANTGELFF. CDR3 coding DNA: TGTGCCAGCAGCGGAGGCGACAGGACCCTCCTTGGTGCGAACACCGGGGAGCTGTTTTTT. The chain links TRBV5-8 to TRBJ2-2, with D tentatively TRBD1 (6 bases). The CDR3 runs 20 residues. CDR1 and CDR2 (germline): SGHTS, YDEGEE. Trimming removed 4 bases from V and 0 bases from J, with 25 bases in between.

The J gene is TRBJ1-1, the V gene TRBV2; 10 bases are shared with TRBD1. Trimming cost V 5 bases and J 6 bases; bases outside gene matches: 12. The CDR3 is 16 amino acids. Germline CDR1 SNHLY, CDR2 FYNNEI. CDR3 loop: CASSPGTGARVAEAFF. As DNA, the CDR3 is TGTGCCAGCAGTCCCGGGACAGGGGCGCGTGTCGCTGAAGCTTTCTTT.

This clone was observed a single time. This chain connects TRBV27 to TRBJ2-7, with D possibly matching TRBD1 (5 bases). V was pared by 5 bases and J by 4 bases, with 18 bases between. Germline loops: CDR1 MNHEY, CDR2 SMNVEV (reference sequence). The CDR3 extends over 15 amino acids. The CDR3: CASSTSGIRRYEQYF. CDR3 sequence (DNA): TGTGCCAGCAGTACCTCAGGGATACGTCGGTACGAGCAGTACTTC.

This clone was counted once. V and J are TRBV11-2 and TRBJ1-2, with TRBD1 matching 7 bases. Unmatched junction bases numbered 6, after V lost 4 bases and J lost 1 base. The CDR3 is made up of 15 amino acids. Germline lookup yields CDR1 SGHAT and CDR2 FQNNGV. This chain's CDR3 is CASSWQGGYNYGYTF. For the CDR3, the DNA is TGTGCCAGCAGCTGGCAGGGGGGCTATAACTATGGCTACACCTTC.

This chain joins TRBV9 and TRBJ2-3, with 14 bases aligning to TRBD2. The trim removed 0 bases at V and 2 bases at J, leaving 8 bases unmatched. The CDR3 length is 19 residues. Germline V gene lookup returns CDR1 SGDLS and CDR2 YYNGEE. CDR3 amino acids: CASSVARGLAGGLTDTQYF. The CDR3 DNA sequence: TGTGCCAGCAGCGTAGCCCGTGGACTAGCGGGGGGCCTCACAGATACGCAGTATTTT.

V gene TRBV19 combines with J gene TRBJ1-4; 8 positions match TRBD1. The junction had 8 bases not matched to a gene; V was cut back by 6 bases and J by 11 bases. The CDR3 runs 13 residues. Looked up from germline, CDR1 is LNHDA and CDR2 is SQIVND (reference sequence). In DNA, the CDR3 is TGTGCCAGTAGATCCACAGGGGGGGAGAAACTGTTTTTT. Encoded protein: CASRSTGGEKLFF.

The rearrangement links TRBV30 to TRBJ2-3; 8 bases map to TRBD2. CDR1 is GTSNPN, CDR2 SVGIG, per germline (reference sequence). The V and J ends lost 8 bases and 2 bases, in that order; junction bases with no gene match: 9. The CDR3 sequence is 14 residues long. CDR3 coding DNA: TGTGCCCGGCGGGATAGCGGGGCCACAGATACGCAGTATTTT. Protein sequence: CARRDSGATDTQYF.

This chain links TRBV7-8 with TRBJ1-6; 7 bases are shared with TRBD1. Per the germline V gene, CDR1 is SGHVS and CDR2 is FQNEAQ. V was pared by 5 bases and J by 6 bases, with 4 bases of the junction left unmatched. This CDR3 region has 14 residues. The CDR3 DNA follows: TGTGCCAGCAGCCCGGGACAGACTAATTCACCCCTCCACTTT. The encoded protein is CASSPGQTNSPLHF.

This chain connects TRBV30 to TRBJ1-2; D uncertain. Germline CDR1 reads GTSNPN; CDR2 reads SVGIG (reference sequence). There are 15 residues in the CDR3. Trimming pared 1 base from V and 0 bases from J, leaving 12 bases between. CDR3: CAWSATSTSNYGYTF. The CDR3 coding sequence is TGTGCCTGGAGTGCCACTTCCACCTCTAACTATGGCTACACCTTC.

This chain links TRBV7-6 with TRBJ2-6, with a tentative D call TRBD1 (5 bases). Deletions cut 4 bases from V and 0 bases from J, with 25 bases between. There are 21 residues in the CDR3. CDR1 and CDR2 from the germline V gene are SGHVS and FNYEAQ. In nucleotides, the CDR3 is TGTGCCAGCAGCTCCTCTTTCGGGCAAGGGGCTAGAACCTCTGGGGCCAACGTCCTGACTTTC. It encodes CASSSSFGQGARTSGANVLTF. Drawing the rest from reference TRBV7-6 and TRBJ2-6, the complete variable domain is GAGVSQSPRYKVTKRGQDVALRCDPISGHVSLYWYRQALGQGPEFLTYFNYEAQQDKSGLPNDRFSAERPEGSISTLTIQRTEQRDSAMYRCASSSSFGQGARTSGANVLTFGAGSRLTVL.

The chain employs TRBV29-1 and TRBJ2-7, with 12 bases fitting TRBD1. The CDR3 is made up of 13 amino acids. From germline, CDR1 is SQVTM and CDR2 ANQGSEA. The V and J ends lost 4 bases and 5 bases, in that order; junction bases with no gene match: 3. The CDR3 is CSVAGQGANEQYF. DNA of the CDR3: TGCAGCGTTGCGGGACAGGGGGCCAACGAGCAGTACTTC.

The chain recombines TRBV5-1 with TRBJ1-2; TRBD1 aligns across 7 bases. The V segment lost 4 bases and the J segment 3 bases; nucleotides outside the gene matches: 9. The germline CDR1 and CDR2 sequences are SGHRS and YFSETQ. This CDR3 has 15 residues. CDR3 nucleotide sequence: TGCGCCAGCAGCCACGGAGGACAGGACTACTATGGCTACACCTTC. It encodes CASSHGGQDYYGYTF.

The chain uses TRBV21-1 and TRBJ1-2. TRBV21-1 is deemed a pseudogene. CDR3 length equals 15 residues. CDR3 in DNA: TGTGCCAGCAGCAAAGGGGAGTTTTTAAACTATGGCTACACCTTC. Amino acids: CASSKGEFLNYGYTF.

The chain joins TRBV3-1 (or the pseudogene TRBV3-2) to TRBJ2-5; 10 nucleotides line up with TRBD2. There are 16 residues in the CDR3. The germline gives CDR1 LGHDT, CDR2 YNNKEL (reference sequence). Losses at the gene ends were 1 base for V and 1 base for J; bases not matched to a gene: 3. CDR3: CASSQVIAGGQETQYF. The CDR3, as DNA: TGTGCCAGCAGCCAAGTGATAGCGGGGGGCCAAGAGACCCAGTACTTC.

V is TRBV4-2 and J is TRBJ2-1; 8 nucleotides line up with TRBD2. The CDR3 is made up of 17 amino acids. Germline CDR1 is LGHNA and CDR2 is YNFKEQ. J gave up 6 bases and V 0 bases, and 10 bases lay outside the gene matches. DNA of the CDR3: TGTGCCAGCAGCCAAGACAGCCCGGGACTAGGCTTCAATGAGCAGTTCTTC. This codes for CASSQDSPGLGFNEQFF.

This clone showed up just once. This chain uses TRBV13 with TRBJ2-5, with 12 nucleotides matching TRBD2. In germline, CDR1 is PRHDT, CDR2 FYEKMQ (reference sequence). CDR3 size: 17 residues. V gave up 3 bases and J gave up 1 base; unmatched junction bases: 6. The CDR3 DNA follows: TGTGCCAGCAGCTTCAGGACTAGCGGGGAAACCCAAGAGACCCAGTACTTC. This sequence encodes CASSFRTSGETQETQYF.

CDR3 sequence: CASSLFRVNTEAFF. For the CDR3, the DNA is TGTGCCAGCAGTTTATTCAGGGTGAACACTGAAGCTTTCTTT. The chain is built from TRBV28 and TRBJ1-1, with D perhaps TRBD1 (5 bases). The CDR3 is made up of 14 amino acids. Looked up from germline, CDR1 is MDHEN and CDR2 is SYDVKM. The V gene lost 1 base and the J gene lost 0 bases, with 6 bases spanning the gap.

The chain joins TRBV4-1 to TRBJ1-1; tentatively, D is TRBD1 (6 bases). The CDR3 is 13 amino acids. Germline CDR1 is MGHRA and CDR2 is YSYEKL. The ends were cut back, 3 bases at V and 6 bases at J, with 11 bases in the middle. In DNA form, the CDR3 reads TGCGCCAGCAGCCAGACAGGATTCCCTGAAGCTTTCTTT. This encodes CASSQTGFPEAFF.